This T cell receptor (beta chain) was sequenced during a study of Graves' ophthalmopathy and Graves' hyperthyroidism (dated by TCRdb to the late 2010s). Study-wide context: Stable hyperthyroidism was defined as no progression to ophthalmopathy within 18 months of follow-up. The study used TCR beta repertoire signatures to distinguish Graves' ophthalmopathy from Graves' hyperthyroidism and to predict progression to ophthalmopathy. A discovery set of 100 or so patients (about 45 ophthalmopathy, about 58 stable hyperthyroidism) was enrolled to explore V-J signatures distinguishing ophthalmopathy from hyperthyroidism. In total, around 140 blood samples were TCR-sequenced: 40 to 45 ophthalmopathy, some 75 hyperthyroidism and 17 hyperthyroidism-to-ophthalmopathy patients. Once sampling was done, hyperthyroidism patients were given methimazole at a starting dose of 30 mg daily, while ophthalmopathy patients were given high-dose intravenous methylprednisolone. An independent validation cohort comprised about 20 hyperthyroidism patients and over 15 patients who later progressed from hyperthyroidism to ophthalmopathy. In over five hyperthyroidism patients, T-cell repertoires of thyroid tissue and blood were compared. Overall study outcomes, separate from this receptor: In cross-validation, the 13-signature model distinguished ophthalmopathy from stable hyperthyroidism with just over 85% sensitivity and almost 83% specificity, and in the test set the corresponding values were around 80% and 75%. Among expanded thyroid clonotypes with frequency above 0.001, most also showed up in blood, which suggests that blood repertoires may reflect the thyroid immune response. In validation, the model predicted ophthalmopathy progression with about 71% sensitivity and 72.22% specificity; roughly 12 predicted patients were CT-confirmed with GO in a median of around 6 months. Sample size was not predetermined statistically, and investigators were not blinded to group allocation.

Reading the germline V gene (reference sequence) gives CDR1 SEHNR and CDR2 FQNEAQ. Cut back by 6 bases and 11 bases, the V and J ends lie 16 bases apart. The CDR3 runs 12 amino acids, cysteine and phenylalanine included. Of the read, only the CDR3 DNA is kept; its 36 bases are in frame from base 1. TCR beta CDR3 regions were amplified from RNA transcripts for repertoire sequencing. The first round of RT-PCR was done with HTBI primers and the Qiagen OneStep RT-PCR kit, and was followed by a second round of multiplex PCR, then size selection and purification. Libraries were sequenced paired-end with 100 bp reads on an Illumina HiSeq2000. The paper's processing steps were these. Reads were processed with SOAPnuke, discarding reads with adapters, uncalled bases, mean Phred below 15, or no exact constant-primer or identifier match. COPE v1.2.5 was used to merge high-quality paired reads. Unique nucleotide sequences were defined as clonotypes and aligned to IMGT TRB V, D and J references using MiTCR v1.1. The analysis was limited to V-J combinations with a frequency above 0.0001, which together covered just over 98% of the repertoires. A TCR clonal expansion and chaos score per V-J combination was defined as the ratio of F50 clonal expansion to chaos observed in the TCRdist matrix. Welch's t-statistics and random forest were used to reduce the features to about 12 V-J combinations, which were then used as input to a naive Bayes classifier. The similarity between thyroid and blood repertoires was quantified using the Morisita-Horn index. The raw public data were reprocessed by TCRdb itself: fastp quality trimming at Q25, MiXCR clonotype calling, in-frame beta chains only. Every distinct CDR3 protein forms one entry, paired with its most common genes and DNA. For this entry, the V and J calls and clone size follow TCRdb and not the study's own pipeline. This sample gives a few hundred thousand distinct CDR3 sequences in total; 35% to 45% of them show up just once. 4% to 5% of the sample lies in the top ten.

About this clonotype itself: Its antigen has not been determined. Qualities for individual bases were not recorded, and no much larger clone is one base off.

Patients with hyperthyroidism were aged 18 to 65 years, had been newly diagnosed, and had a disease duration of less than 2 months. Patients with other autoimmune diseases, uncontrolled infections, pregnancy or lactation were excluded from the study. Clinical symptoms, serum thyroxine, TRAb, thyroid ultrasound and orbital computed tomography formed the basis of the diagnosis. Trizol reagent was used to extract the total RNA, and its quality was then checked on an Agilent 2100 Bioanalyzer. The chain joins TRBV7-9 to TRBJ1-1; the D gene assignment is ambiguous. Sequencing used peripheral blood or thyroid tissue (not recorded which). This sequence originates from an adult man with Graves' hyperthyroidism. The DNA sequence is TGTGCCAGCAGTCAAGGCCCTGATCGGGCTTTCTTT. It translates to CASSQGPDRAFF.